Below, one TCR beta chain is given with its context. Antigen specificity is unknown. TCRdb's table, derived via immunoSEQ multiplex PCR, lists solely in-frame clones and lacks some. The sample consists of roughly 99,000 clones, approximately 90% of them appearing once. This entry comes from a study of graft-versus-host responses after intestinal transplantation. Deletions cut 4 bases from V and 5 bases from J, with 6 bases between. This CDR3 is 13 amino acids long. CDR1 is MRHNA and CDR2 is SNTAGT in the germline V gene. This material consisted of unstimulated CD4+ T cells sorted from spleen or lymph node cells, taken before transplant. The V call is TRBV6-4, the J call TRBJ1-6, with no clear D. This TCR came from a human donor who was the organ donor for an intestinal transplant. The CDR3 loop reads CASSGGDNSPLHF. CDR3 nucleotide sequence: TGTGCCAGCAGTGGCGGAGATAATTCACCCCTCCACTTT.